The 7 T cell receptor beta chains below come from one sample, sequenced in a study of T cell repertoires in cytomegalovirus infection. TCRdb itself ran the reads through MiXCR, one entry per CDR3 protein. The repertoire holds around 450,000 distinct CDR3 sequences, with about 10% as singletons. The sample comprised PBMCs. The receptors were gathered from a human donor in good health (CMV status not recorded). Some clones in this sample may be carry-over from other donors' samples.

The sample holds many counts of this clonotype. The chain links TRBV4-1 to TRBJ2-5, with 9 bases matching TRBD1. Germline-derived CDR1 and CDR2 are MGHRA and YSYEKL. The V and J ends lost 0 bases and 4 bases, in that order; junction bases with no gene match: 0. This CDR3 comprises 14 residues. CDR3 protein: CASSQETGGETQYF. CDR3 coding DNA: TGCGCCAGCAGCCAAGAGACAGGGGGAGAGACCCAGTACTTC.

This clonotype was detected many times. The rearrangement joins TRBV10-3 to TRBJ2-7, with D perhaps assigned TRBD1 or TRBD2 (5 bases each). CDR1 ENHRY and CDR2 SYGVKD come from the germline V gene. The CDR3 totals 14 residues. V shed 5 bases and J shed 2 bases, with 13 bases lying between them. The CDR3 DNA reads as TGTGCCATCAGTCCTGGGACCGTACCCTACGAGCAGTACTTC. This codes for CAISPGTVPYEQYF.

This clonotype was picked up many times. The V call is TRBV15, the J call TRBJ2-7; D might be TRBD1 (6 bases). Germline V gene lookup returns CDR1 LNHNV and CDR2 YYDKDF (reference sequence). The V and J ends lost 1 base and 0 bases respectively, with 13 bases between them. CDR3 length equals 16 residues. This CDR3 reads CATSRGGTSSSYEQYF. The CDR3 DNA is TGTGCCACCAGCAGAGGAGGGACAAGTAGCTCCTACGAGCAGTACTTC.

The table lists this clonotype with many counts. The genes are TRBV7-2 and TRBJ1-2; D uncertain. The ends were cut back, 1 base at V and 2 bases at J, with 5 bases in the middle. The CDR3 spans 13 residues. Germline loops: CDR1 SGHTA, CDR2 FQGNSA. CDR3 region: CASSLVRNYGYTF. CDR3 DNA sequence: TGTGCCAGCAGCTTAGTACGCAACTATGGCTACACCTTC.

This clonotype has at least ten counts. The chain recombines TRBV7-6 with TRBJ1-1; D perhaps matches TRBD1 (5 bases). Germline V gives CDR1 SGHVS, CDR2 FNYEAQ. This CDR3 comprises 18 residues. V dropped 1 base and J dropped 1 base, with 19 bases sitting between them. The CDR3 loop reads CASSLVPRQGLANTEAFF. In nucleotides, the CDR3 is TGTGCCAGCAGCTTAGTCCCGAGGCAGGGTTTGGCGAACACTGAAGCTTTCTTT.

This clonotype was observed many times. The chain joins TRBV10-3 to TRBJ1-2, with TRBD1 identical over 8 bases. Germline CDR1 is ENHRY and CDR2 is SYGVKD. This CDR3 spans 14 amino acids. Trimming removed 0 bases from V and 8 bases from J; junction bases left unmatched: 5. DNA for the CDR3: TGTGCCATCAGTGAGTCTGACAGGGGCGCCGGCTACACCTTC. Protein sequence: CAISESDRGAGYTF.

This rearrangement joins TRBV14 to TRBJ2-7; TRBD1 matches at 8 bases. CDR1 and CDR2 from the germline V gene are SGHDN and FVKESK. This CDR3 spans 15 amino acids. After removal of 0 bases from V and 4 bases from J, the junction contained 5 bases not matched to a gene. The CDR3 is CASSQDRTGGYEQYF. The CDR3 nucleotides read TGTGCCAGCAGCCAAGATCGAACAGGGGGGTACGAGCAGTACTTC.